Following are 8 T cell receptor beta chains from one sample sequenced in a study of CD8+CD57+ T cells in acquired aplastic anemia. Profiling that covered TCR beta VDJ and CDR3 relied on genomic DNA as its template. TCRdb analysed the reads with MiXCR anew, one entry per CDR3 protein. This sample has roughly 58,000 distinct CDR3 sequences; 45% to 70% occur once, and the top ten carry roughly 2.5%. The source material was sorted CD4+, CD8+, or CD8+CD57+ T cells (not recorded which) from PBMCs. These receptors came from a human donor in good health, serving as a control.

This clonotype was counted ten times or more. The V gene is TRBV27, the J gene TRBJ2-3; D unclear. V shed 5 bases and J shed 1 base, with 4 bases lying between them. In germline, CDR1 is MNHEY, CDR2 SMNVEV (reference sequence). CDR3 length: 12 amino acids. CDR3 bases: TGTGCCAGCAGTGGGCGCACAGATACGCAGTATTTT. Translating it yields CASSGRTDTQYF.

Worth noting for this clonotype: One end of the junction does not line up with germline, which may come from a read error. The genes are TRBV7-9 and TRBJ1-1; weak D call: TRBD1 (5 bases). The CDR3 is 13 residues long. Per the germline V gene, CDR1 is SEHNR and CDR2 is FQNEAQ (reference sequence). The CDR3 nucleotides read TGTGCCAGCAGCCGTAACAGGAACGCTGAAGCTTTCTTT. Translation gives CASSRNRNAEAFF.

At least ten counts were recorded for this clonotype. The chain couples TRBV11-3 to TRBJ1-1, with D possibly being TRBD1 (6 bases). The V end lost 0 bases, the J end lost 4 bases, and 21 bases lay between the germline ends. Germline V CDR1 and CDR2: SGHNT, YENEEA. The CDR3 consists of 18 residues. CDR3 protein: CASSLDHRAPQAGTEAFF. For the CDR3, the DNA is TGTGCCAGCAGCTTAGATCACAGGGCGCCACAAGCGGGCACTGAAGCTTTCTTT.

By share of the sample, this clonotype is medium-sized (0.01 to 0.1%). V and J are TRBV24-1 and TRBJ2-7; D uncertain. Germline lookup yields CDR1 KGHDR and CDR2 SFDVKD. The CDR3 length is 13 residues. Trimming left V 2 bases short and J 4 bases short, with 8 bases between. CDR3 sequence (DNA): TGTGCCACCAGTGATTCCCCCGGATACGAGCAGTACTTC. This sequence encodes CATSDSPGYEQYF.

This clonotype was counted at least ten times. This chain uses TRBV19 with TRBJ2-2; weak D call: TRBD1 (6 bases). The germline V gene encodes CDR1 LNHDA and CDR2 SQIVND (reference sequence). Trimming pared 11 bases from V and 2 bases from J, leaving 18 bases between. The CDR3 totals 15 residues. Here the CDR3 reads CASQFQGTNTGELFF. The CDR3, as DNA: TGTGCCTCCCAATTCCAGGGGACCAACACCGGGGAGCTGTTTTTT.

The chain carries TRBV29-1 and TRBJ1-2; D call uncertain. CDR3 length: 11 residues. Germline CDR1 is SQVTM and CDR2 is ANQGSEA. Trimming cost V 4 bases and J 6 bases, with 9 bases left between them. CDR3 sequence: CSVGPENGYTF. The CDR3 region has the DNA TGCAGCGTTGGTCCCGAGAATGGCTACACCTTC.

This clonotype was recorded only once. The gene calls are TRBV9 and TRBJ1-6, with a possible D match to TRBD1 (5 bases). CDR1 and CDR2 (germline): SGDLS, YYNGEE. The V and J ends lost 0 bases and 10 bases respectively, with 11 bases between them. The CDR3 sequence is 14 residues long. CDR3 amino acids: CASSVEAGQSPLHF. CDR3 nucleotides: TGTGCCAGCAGCGTAGAAGCAGGGCAATCACCCCTCCACTTT.

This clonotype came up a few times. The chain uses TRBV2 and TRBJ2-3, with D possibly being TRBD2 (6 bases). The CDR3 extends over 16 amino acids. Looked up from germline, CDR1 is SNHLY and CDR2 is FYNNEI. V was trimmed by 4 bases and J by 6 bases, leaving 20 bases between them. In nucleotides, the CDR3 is TGTGCCAGCAGTGCTAGCCCCGGGGGTATTCGGGATACGCAGTATTTT. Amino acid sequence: CASSASPGGIRDTQYF.